Sequencing of this T cell receptor beta chain was carried out in a study of shared clonotypes between healthy human individuals (dated by TCRdb to 2018 to 2021). As for the study more broadly: The cohort comprised two women and a few men aged 18 to 49 years. Each donor's leukapheresis produced roughly between roughly 0.85 and 9 billion PBMCs. Libraries were prepared and TCR repertoires were sequenced by different laboratories using diverse techniques, in order to increase sequencing depth and limit assay-specific biases. For each donor, CD4 naive and CD4 memory were each given three plates, CD8 naive was given two plates, and CD8 memory was given one plate. To estimate repertoire size and how much clonotypes are shared between individuals, the study performed deep sequencing of blood TCR repertoires from a few healthy adults.

TCR CDR3 regions were amplified from genomic DNA by multiplex PCR using the deep immunoSEQ assay. Extracted genomic DNA from each cell subset was distributed evenly across all wells of several immunoSEQ 96-well plates, and each plate was treated as a replicate. For sorted subsets, each replicate PCR was loaded with 200 to 250 ng genomic DNA, equivalent to 30,000 to 35,000 T cell genomes. The purified libraries were quantified using a Qubit 3.0 fluorometer, sized with a Bioanalyzer 2100, and then quantified again using the KAPA Library Quantification kit. Each immunoSEQ 96-well plate was sequenced on its own single-read 150-cycle Illumina NextSeq 550 flow cell. Per the original workflow: The immunoSEQ output contained only junctional sequences without quality scores, so filtering could not match that applied to full-length reads. To assign V/J genes and CDR3, sequences were annotated using PyIR, a Python wrapper for IgBLAST v1.9, with IMGT germline references. Any read was removed if the V/J assignment was weak (E-value above 1e-6), the CDR3 was missing, or the read contained stop codons, out-of-frame junctions, or ambiguous translated residues. A V3J clonotype was defined by an identical inferred V gene, J gene, and CDR3 amino acid sequence. Percentage overlap between repertoires was computed as shared unique clonotypes divided by the size of the smaller repertoire. RTK rarefaction, the Chao1 estimator, and Recon v2.1 estimates of unobserved clonotypes were used to assess repertoire richness. For all TCRbeta clonotypes obtained by the gDNA method from several donors, generation probabilities were computed with OLGA. TCRdb mirrors the immuneACCESS table, restricted to in-frame sequences. Some clones are absent from its copies; in checked studies, under half trace to an unresolved V gene, and the reason for the others is unknown. The DNA was the basis for D and trimming; V, J and clone size are from that table. This sample is represented by 700,000 to 950,000 clones; just over 95% of them were singletons. Less than 0.3% of the sample is held by the ten biggest clonotypes.

As for this clone: The specificity of this receptor is unknown. Base qualities are missing; no much larger clone stands one base away.

CD8 naive samples were obtained by positive selection for CCR7 among CD45RO-negative cells, yielding a CD45RA+CCR7+ population from which TemRA cells were excluded. The donors were healthy, HIV-negative adults who had no recently reported acute infections or vaccinations. Every donor was a Caucasian adult living in Nashville, Tennessee, USA. Blood was collected by leukapheresis, and PBMCs were isolated by Ficoll-Histopaque density gradient centrifugation and then cryopreserved in liquid nitrogen vapor phase. Analytical flow cytometry was used to check the purity and quantity of each magnetically sorted T cell population. Each sorted fraction had its genomic DNA isolated and then quantified by UV absorbance on a Nanodrop 2000c. Results the study describes overall, beyond this receptor: Because the study included only a small number of donors, the genetic and exposure-history diversity represented was limited. Across a handful of donors, about 5% of naive CD4, approximately 3.6% of naive CD8, under 2.5% of memory CD4, and over 0.35% of memory CD8 clonotypes were shared. Sampling was limited to blood, and TCR repertoires in tissue likely differ from TCR repertoires in blood. Pairwise subsampling led to the expectation that sequencing depth would affect the degree of clonotype sharing among donors. Naive subsets generally had larger estimated clonotype richness than memory subsets. Even with the large sequencing depth, rarefaction of the sorted-subset datasets indicated that sequencing was incomplete. Compared with non-shared clonotypes, the clonotypes found in all four sorted-subset donors had higher generation probabilities.

Sequenced sample: naive CD8+ T cells sorted from blood. The cell subset or site label here, explained by the study, means: CD45RA+CCR7+. The sequence was collected from a man aged 30 to 39 in good health.

Here is the DNA: TGCGCCAGCAGCCAAGAGTTGGCTGCCGGGGAGCTGTTTTTT. This yields the protein CASSQELAAGELFF. The chain links TRBV4-1 with TRBJ2-2, with the D gene uncertain. A distance of 8 bases separates the germline ends of V and J, which lose 0 bases and 6 bases respectively. The germline V gene specifies MGHRA as CDR1 and YSYEKL as CDR2. The CDR3 runs 14 amino acids, cysteine and phenylalanine included. Only the CDR3 portion is preserved as DNA: 42 bases, with reading frame beginning at the first base.